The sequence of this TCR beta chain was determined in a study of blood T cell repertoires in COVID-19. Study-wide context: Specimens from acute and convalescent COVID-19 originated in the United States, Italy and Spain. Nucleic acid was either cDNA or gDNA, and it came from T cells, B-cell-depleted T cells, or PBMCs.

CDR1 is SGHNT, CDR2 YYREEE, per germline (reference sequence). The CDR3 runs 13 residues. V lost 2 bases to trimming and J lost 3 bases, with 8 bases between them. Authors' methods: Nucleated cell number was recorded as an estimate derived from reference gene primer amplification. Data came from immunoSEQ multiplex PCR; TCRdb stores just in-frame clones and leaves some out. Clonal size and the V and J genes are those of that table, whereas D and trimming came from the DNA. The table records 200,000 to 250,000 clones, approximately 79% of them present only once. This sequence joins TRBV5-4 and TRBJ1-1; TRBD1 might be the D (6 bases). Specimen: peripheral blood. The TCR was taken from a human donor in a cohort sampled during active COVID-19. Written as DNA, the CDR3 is TGTGCCAGCAGCTTCAACAGGGACACTGAAGCTTTCTTT. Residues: CASSFNRDTEAFF.